This entry lists 21 T cell receptor beta chains sequenced from one sample in a study of T cell responses to AZD1222 COVID-19 vaccine. The assay was immunoSEQ multiplex PCR, and TCRdb's table has in-frame clones only and misses some. This table has 120,000 to 150,000 clones, around 90% appearing once. The material was peripheral blood, obtained on day 0 of MenACWY control vaccination. The receptors stem from an adult in good health.

This sequence joins TRBV14 and TRBJ1-1, with D uncertain. V was shortened by 4 bases and J by 11 bases, with 17 bases between the two germline ends. CDR1 and CDR2 (germline): SGHDN, FVKESK. The CDR3 consists of 13 residues. In nucleotides, the CDR3 is TGTGCCAGCAGCCTAGTTCAAGGCCGCGGGGCTTTCTTT. Translating it yields CASSLVQGRGAFF.

The rearrangement links TRBV30 to TRBJ1-1, with TRBD1 identical over 8 bases. V dropped 8 bases and J dropped 4; count of bases not matched to a gene: 12. This CDR3 spans 14 amino acids. Germline V CDR1 and CDR2: GTSNPN, SVGIG (reference sequence). The CDR3 coding sequence is TGTGCCGAATCAACAGGGCAGGGGGCCACTGAAGCTTTCTTT. Amino acid sequence: CAESTGQGATEAFF.

The chain links TRBV4-1 to TRBJ1-1; D is uncertain. This CDR3 is 13 amino acids long. With 6 bases removed from V and 4 bases from J, the gap between germline ends came to 12 bases. Germline values: CDR1 MGHRA, CDR2 YSYEKL. The CDR3 loop reads CASSLPGVTEAFF. CDR3 DNA: TGCGCCAGCAGTCTCCCGGGAGTCACTGAAGCTTTCTTT.

V and J are TRBV18 and TRBJ2-7; 9 bases match TRBD2. CDR1 is KGHSH, CDR2 LQKENI, per germline. The CDR3 runs to 16 residues. V lost 3 bases to trimming and J lost 2 bases; unmatched junction nucleotides: 8. Here the CDR3 reads CASSPQGAGGPYEQYF. The CDR3 DNA is TGTGCCAGCTCACCCCAAGGAGCGGGGGGACCCTACGAGCAGTACTTC.

The genes are TRBV19 and TRBJ1-2; D not certain. This CDR3 is 14 amino acids long. Looked up from germline, CDR1 is LNHDA and CDR2 is SQIVND (reference sequence). The V and J ends lost 1 base and 2 bases respectively, with 8 bases between them. The CDR3 DNA follows: TGTGCCAGTAGTATAGGACTTAGCAACTATGGCTACACCTTC. This gives the protein CASSIGLSNYGYTF.

V and J are TRBV27 and TRBJ1-5; no definite D call. The germline V and J ends were trimmed by 5 bases and 7 bases, with 15 bases remaining between them. Germline V CDR1 and CDR2: MNHEY, SMNVEV (reference sequence). This CDR3 has 14 residues. The CDR3 here is CASSNPESGQPQHF. CDR3 in DNA: TGTGCCAGCAGTAACCCCGAAAGTGGCCAGCCCCAGCATTTT.

This sequence joins TRBV7-3 and TRBJ2-7, with D perhaps being TRBD1 or TRBD2 (5 bases each). Trimming removed 4 bases from V and 6 bases from J, with 16 bases in between. This CDR3 is 14 amino acids long. The germline CDR1 and CDR2 sequences are SGHTA and FQGTGA. The CDR3 DNA reads as TGTGCCAGCAGCTCGATGGGGGTACATTTCGAGCAGTACTTC. Translation: CASSSMGVHFEQYF.

The rearrangement joins TRBV7-9 to TRBJ1-1; TRBD1 might be the D (6 bases). The V end lost 5 bases, the J end lost 1 base, and 14 bases lay between the germline ends. The length of the CDR3 is 15 residues. Germline values: CDR1 SEHNR, CDR2 FQNEAQ (reference sequence). The CDR3 is CASSPLQGGNTEAFF. The CDR3 region has the DNA TGTGCCAGCAGCCCCCTACAGGGAGGGAACACTGAAGCTTTCTTT.

CDR3 nucleotides: TGTGCCAGCAGCCGGGAGGGGACCCCACGCTATGGCTACACCTTC. This translates into CASSREGTPRYGYTF. This chain connects TRBV7-9 to TRBJ1-2; D may be TRBD1 (5 bases). CDR3 length: 15 residues. The germline CDR1 and CDR2 sequences are SEHNR and FQNEAQ (reference sequence). V lost 5 bases and J lost 4, with 17 bases in between.

The chain links TRBV24-1 to TRBJ2-2, with D possibly being TRBD1 (6 bases). This CDR3 comprises 14 residues. V was clipped by 9 bases and J by 2 bases, with 12 bases between them. Germline V gene lookup returns CDR1 KGHDR and CDR2 SFDVKD. The CDR3 DNA reads as TGTGCCACCCGTGGACAGTCTAACACCGGGGAGCTGTTTTTT. Protein: CATRGQSNTGELFF.

This clone was seen a handful of times. This chain links TRBV30 with TRBJ1-2; no firm D call. The ends were cut back, 0 bases at V and 3 bases at J, with 17 bases in the middle. The CDR3 runs 16 residues. Germline lookup yields CDR1 GTSNPN and CDR2 SVGIG (reference sequence). The CDR3 region has the DNA TGTGCCTGGAGTGTAAGCCAAATAAGGAGTGACTATGGCTACACCTTC. This gives the protein CAWSVSQIRSDYGYTF.

The CDR3 DNA is TGTGCCAGCAGCTTGGGACTAGGTCTTACAGATACGCAGTATTTT. Amino acid sequence: CASSLGLGLTDTQYF. The chain joins TRBV7-3 to TRBJ2-3, with 8 bases that match TRBD2. The junction had 5 bases not matched to a gene; V was cut back by 3 bases and J by 3 bases. Germline V CDR1 and CDR2: SGHTA, FQGTGA. This CDR3 spans 15 amino acids.

The DNA for the CDR3 is TGTGCCAGCAGCTTATTTCGAGGGGGATCGGCCTATGGCTACACCTTC. Translating gives CASSLFRGGSAYGYTF. The chain carries TRBV5-8 and TRBJ1-2; D possibly corresponds to TRBD1 (6 bases). V lost 2 bases, J lost 4 bases, and 18 bases lay in between. Germline V gene data show CDR1 as SGHTS and CDR2 as YDEGEE. This CDR3 region has 16 residues.

The CDR3 sequence: CATSEPGGTEAFF. CDR3 DNA: TGTGCCACCAGTGAGCCAGGGGGCACTGAAGCTTTCTTT. The chain carries TRBV24-1 and TRBJ1-1; 7 positions match TRBD1. The V segment lost 4 bases and the J segment 4 bases; nucleotides outside the gene matches: 2. The CDR3 contains 13 residues. Germline values: CDR1 KGHDR, CDR2 SFDVKD.

The chain combines TRBV6-4 with TRBJ2-7; 10 positions agree with TRBD2. In germline, CDR1 is MRHNA, CDR2 SNTAGT. This CDR3 contains 17 residues. J gave up 1 base and V 6 bases, and 12 bases lay outside the gene matches. CDR3 loop: CASRVLYLAGVSYEQYF. The CDR3 bases are TGTGCCAGCAGAGTTCTCTACCTAGCGGGAGTGTCCTACGAGCAGTACTTC.

The CDR3: CASRIAGYQETQYF. The CDR3 DNA reads as TGTGCCAGCAGGATAGCGGGATACCAAGAGACCCAGTACTTC. V is TRBV3-1 (or the pseudogene TRBV3-2) and J is TRBJ2-5; 8 positions agree with TRBD2. Per the germline V gene, CDR1 is LGHDT and CDR2 is YNNKEL (reference sequence). CDR3 length: 14 amino acids. The ends lost 6 bases at V and 0 bases at J; junction bases unmatched: 3.

As concerns this clone: The CDR3 does not close with the conserved phenylalanine or tryptophan, likely indicating a read error. The DNA is left out, because the CDR3 cannot be placed on it with certainty; the CDR3 is given as TCRdb lists it. The rearrangement links TRBV21-1 to TRBJ2-7; the D call TRBD1 from the table was never checked on the DNA. TRBV21-1 constitutes a pseudogene. The CDR3 length equals 9 residues, ends included. CDR3 protein: CASSKDTET.

This clone has a single count. The rearrangement links TRBV18 to TRBJ1-2; TRBD1 agrees at 8 bases. The CDR3 runs to 14 residues. V gave up 3 bases and J gave up 4 bases; unmatched junction bases: 4. CDR1 and CDR2 (germline): KGHSH, LQKENI. CDR3 coding DNA: TGTGCCAGCTCACCCGGGACAGGCCCCTATGGCTACACCTTC. It encodes CASSPGTGPYGYTF. The entire variable domain, with the rest obtained from reference TRBV18 and TRBJ1-2, is as follows: NAGVMQNPRHLVRRRGQEARLRCSPMKGHSHVYWYRQLPEEGLKFMVYLQKENIIDESGMPKERFSAEFPKEGPSILRIQQVVRGDSAAYFCASSPGTGPYGYTFGSGTRLTVV.

V gene TRBV10-2 combines with J gene TRBJ2-1, with unresolved D. With 4 bases removed from V and 1 base from J, the gap between germline ends came to 5 bases. There are 13 residues in the CDR3. Germline-derived CDR1 and CDR2 are WSHSY and SAAADI. The CDR3 sequence is CASSVMSYNEQFF. The CDR3 DNA sequence: TGCGCCAGCAGTGTTATGTCCTACAATGAGCAGTTCTTC.

V and J are TRBV4-1 and TRBJ1-2; D not resolved. V shed 0 bases and J shed 5 bases, with 13 bases lying between them. CDR1 and CDR2 from the germline V gene are MGHRA and YSYEKL. The CDR3 totals 15 residues. CDR3 sequence reads: CASSQEKDFGYGYTF. The CDR3 DNA sequence: TGCGCCAGCAGCCAAGAAAAGGACTTCGGGTATGGCTACACCTTC.

V is TRBV7-8 and J is TRBJ2-2; D ambiguous. Per the germline V gene, CDR1 is SGHVS and CDR2 is FQNEAQ. V shed 3 bases and J shed 2 bases, with 7 bases lying between them. The CDR3 covers 14 residues. CDR3 nucleotides: TGTGCCAGCAGCTTTCTACGAAACACCGGGGAGCTGTTTTTT. Residues: CASSFLRNTGELFF.